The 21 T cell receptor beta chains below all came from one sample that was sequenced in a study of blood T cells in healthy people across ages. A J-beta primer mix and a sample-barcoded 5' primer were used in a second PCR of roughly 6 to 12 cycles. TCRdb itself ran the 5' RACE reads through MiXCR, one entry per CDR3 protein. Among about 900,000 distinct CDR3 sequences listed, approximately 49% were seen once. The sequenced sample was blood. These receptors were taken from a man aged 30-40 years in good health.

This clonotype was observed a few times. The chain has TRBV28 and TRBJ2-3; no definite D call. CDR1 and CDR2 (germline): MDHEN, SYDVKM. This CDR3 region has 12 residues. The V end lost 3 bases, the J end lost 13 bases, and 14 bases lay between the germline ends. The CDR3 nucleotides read TGTGCCAGCAGTTTTCGGACCATTCAAAAGTATTTT. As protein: CASSFRTIQKYF.

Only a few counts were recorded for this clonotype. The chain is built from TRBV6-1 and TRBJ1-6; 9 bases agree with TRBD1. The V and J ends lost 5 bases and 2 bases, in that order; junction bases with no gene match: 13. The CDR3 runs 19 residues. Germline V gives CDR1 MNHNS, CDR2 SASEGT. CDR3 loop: CASSRDPTGGITYNSPLHF. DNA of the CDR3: TGTGCCAGCAGTCGGGACCCGACAGGGGGGATCACCTATAATTCACCCCTCCACTTT.

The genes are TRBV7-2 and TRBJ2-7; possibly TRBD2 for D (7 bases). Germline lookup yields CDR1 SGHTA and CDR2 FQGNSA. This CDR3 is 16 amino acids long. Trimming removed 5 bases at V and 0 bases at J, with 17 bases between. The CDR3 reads CASSPRGGYGSYEQYF. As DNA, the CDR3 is TGTGCCAGCAGCCCGAGGGGGGGTTACGGCTCCTACGAGCAGTACTTC.

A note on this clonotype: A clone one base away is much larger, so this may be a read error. CDR3 nucleotides: TGTGCCAACAGCTTAGTCCCTCCCAGGGGATACACAGATACGCAGTATTTT. Translating it yields CANSLVPPRGYTDTQYF. This chain joins TRBV7-9 and TRBJ2-3, with a weak D call TRBD1 (6 bases). The CDR3 has 17 residues. Germline V gene lookup returns CDR1 SEHNR and CDR2 FQNEAQ (reference sequence). The full variable domain, completed using reference TRBV7-9 and TRBJ2-3, is DTGVSQNPRHKITKRGQNVTFRCDPISEHNRLYWYRQTLGQGPEFLTYFQNEAQLEKSRLLSDRFSAERPKGSFSTLEIQRTEQGDSAMYLCANSLVPPRGYTDTQYFGPGTRLTVL.

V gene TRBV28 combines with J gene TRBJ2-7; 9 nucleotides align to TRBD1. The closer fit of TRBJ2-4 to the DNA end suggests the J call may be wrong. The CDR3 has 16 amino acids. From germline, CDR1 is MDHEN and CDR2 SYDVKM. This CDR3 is CASSSAGQGAKNIQYF. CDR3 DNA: TGTGCCAGCAGTTCCGCGGGACAGGGTGCCAAAAACATTCAGTACTTC.

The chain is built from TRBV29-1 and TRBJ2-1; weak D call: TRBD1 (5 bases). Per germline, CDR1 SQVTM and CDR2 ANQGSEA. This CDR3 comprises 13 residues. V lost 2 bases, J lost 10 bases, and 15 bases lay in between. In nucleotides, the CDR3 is TGCAGCGTTGAAAAGGCCAGGGCCTACGAGCAGTTCTTC. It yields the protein CSVEKARAYEQFF.

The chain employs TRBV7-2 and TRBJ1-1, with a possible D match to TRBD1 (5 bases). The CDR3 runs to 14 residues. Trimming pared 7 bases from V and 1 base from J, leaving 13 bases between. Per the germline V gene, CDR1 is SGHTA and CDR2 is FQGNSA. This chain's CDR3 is CASTTRTQNTEAFF. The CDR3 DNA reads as TGTGCCAGCACCACCCGGACACAGAACACTGAAGCTTTCTTT.

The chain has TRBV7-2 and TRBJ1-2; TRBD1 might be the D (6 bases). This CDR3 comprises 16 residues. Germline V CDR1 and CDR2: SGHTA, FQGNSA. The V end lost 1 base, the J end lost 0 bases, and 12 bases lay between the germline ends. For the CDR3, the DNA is TGTGCCAGCAGCTTAGATGGACAGAGAACTAACTATGGCTACACCTTC. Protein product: CASSLDGQRTNYGYTF. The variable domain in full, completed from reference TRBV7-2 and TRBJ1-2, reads GAGVSQSPSNKVTEKGKDVELRCDPISGHTALYWYRQSLGQGLEFLIYFQGNSAPDKSGLPSDRFSAERTGGSVSTLTIQRTQQEDSAVYLCASSLDGQRTNYGYTFGSGTRLTVV.

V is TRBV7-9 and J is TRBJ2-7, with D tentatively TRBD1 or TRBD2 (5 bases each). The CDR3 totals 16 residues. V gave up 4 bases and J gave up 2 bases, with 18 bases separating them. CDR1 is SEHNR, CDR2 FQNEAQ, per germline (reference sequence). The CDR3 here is CASSSTLVGDAYEQYF. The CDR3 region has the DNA TGTGCCAGCAGCTCCACTCTAGTAGGGGACGCCTACGAGCAGTACTTC.

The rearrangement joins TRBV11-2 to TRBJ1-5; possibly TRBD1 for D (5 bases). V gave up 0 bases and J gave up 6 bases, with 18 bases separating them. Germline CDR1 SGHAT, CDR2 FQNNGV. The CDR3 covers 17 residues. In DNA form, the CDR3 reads TGTGCCAGCAGCTTAGATGCGGCCCGGGGGGATGGTCAGCCCCAGCATTTT. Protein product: CASSLDAARGDGQPQHF.

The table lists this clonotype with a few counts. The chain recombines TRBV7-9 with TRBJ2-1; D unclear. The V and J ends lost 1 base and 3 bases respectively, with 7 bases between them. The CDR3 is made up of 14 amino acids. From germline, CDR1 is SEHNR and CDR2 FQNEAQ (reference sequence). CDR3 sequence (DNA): TGTGCCAGCAGCTTAGAACAAAACTACAATGAGCAGTTCTTC. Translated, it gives CASSLEQNYNEQFF.

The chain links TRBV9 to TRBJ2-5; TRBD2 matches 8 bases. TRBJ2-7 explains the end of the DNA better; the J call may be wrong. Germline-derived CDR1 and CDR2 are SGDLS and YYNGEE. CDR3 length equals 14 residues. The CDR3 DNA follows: TGTGCCAGCAGCGACGGGGGGGTGTCCTACGAGCAGTACTTC. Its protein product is CASSDGGVSYEQYF.

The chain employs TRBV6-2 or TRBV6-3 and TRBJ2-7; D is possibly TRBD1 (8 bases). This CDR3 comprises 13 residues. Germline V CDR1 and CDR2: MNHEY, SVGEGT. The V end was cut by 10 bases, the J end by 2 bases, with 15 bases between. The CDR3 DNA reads TGTGCCACTTGGACAGGGAGGGCCTACGAGCAGTACTTC. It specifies CATWTGRAYEQYF.

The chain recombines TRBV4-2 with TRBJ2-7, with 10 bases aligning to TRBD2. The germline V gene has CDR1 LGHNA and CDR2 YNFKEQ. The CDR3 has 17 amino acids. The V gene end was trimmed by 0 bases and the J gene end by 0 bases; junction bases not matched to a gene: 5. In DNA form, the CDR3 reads TGTGCCAGCAGCCAAGAGGGCGGACTAGCGGTCTCCTACGAGCAGTACTTC. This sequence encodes CASSQEGGLAVSYEQYF.

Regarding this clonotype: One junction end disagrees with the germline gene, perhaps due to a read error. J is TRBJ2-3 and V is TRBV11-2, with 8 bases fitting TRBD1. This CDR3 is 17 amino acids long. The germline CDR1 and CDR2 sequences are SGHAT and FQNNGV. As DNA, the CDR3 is TGTGCCGGCAGCACCGTCAGGGGGCGCGGGTCATCAGATACGCAGTATTTT. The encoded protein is CAGSTVRGRGSSDTQYF.

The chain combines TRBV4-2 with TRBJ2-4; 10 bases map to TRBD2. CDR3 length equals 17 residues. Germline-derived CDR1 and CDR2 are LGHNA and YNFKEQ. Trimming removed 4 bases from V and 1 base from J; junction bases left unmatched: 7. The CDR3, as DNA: TGTGCCAGCAGCCCTGAAGGGACTAGCGTTGCCAAAAACATTCAGTACTTC. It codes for CASSPEGTSVAKNIQYF.

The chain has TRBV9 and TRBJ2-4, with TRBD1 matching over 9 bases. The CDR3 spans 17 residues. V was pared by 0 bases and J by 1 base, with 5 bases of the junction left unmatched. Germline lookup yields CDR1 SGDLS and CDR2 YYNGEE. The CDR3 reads CASSVGGQGSAKNIQYF. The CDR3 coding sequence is TGTGCCAGCAGCGTAGGAGGACAGGGGTCGGCCAAAAACATTCAGTACTTC.

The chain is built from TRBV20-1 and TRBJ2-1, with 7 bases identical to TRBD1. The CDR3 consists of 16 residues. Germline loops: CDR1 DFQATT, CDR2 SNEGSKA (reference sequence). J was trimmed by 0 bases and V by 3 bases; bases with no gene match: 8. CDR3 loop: CSASTTGASSYNEQFF. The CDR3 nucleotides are TGCAGTGCTAGCACTACAGGGGCCAGCTCCTACAATGAGCAGTTCTTC.

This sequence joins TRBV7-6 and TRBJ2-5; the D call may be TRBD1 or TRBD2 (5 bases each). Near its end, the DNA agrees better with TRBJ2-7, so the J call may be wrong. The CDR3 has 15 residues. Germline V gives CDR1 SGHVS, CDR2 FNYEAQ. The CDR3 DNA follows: TGTGCCAGCAGCTTCGAGAGGGGCAGGCTGAACGAGCAGTACTTC. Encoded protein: CASSFERGRLNEQYF.

In nucleotides, the CDR3 is TGTGCCAGCAGCCCTGAACAGGGTTATACTGAAGCTTTCTTT. Protein product: CASSPEQGYTEAFF. J is TRBJ1-1 and V is TRBV4-2, with a possible D match to TRBD1 (6 bases). With 4 bases removed from V and 5 bases from J, the gap between germline ends came to 14 bases. Looked up from germline, CDR1 is LGHNA and CDR2 is YNFKEQ. This CDR3 spans 14 amino acids.

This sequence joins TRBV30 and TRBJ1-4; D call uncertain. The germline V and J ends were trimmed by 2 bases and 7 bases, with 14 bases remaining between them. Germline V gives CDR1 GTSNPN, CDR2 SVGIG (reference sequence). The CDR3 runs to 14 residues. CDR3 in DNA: TGTGCCTGGAGTAACGGGATCGATCGTGAAAAACTGTTTTTT. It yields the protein CAWSNGIDREKLFF.